This paragraph reports one TCR beta chain. 13 Jbeta primers and 60 Vbeta primers were used for the PCR. Using immunoSEQ multiplex PCR, the repertoire was profiled, and TCRdb retains in-frame clones only, with some absent. The sample carries about 100,000 clones, around 72% recorded once. This sample is drawn from a study of cytomegalovirus exposure and HLA in healthy donors. With 4 bases removed from V and 2 bases from J, the gap between germline ends came to 18 bases. CDR3 length equals 17 residues. Germline V CDR1 and CDR2: SGDLS, YYNGEE. This TCR derives from a male donor in good health and CMV-seropositive. The sample comprised PBMCs. The chain employs TRBV9 and TRBJ2-2, with D maybe TRBD1 (5 bases). The CDR3 coding sequence is TGTGCCAGCAGCTACCAGGGTGGGCAGGGAAACACCGGGGAGCTGTTTTTT. Translated, it gives CASSYQGGQGNTGELFF.